The 16 T cell receptor beta chains below all came from one sample that was sequenced in a study of blood T cell repertoires in COVID-19 (TCRdb year 2020). Library preparation was by the immunoSEQ multiplex PCR assay. TCRdb limited this immuneACCESS table to in-frame rearrangements with V and J called. A share of clones is missing; checked studies link under half to unresolved V genes, and the rest is unexplained. Recorded for this sample are fewer than 300,000 clones; roughly 90% of them occurred a single time. 0.8% of the sample comes from the top ten. The sequenced sample was peripheral blood. The receptor set was obtained from a woman aged 25 to 39 with acute or convalescent COVID-19.

This clone has only one observation. This sequence joins TRBV12-3 or TRBV12-4 and TRBJ2-5; 7 positions match TRBD2. This CDR3 is 12 amino acids long. V shed 6 bases, J shed 5 bases, and the junction held 3 bases outside the gene matches. The CDR3 is CASRRLAETQYF. The CDR3 region has the DNA TGTGCCAGCAGACGACTAGCTGAGACCCAGTACTTC.

In regard to this clone: The sample holds other DNA sequences that translate to the same CDR3. The chain employs TRBV6-5 and TRBJ2-2, with D perhaps TRBD2 (5 bases). Germline values: CDR1 MNHEY, CDR2 SVGAGI. V shed 6 bases and J shed 3 bases, with 5 bases lying between them. CDR3 length: 12 amino acids. The CDR3 spells CASRRDTGELFF. The CDR3, as DNA: TGTGCCAGCAGGCGGGACACCGGGGAGCTGTTTTTT.

The genes are TRBV9 and TRBJ2-1, with TRBD2 matching 8 bases. V was pared by 3 bases and J by 0 bases, with 8 bases of the junction left unmatched. Germline V lookup: CDR1 SGDLS, CDR2 YYNGEE. This CDR3 region has 17 residues. The CDR3 loop reads CASSGRSGTSSYNEQFF. As DNA, the CDR3 is TGTGCCAGCAGCGGACGAAGCGGGACTAGCTCCTACAATGAGCAGTTCTTC.

The chain joins TRBV27 to TRBJ2-1; 13 bases agree with TRBD2. CDR1 and CDR2 from the germline V gene are MNHEY and SMNVEV (reference sequence). The ends lost 7 bases at V and 6 bases at J; junction bases unmatched: 6. CDR3 length: 15 residues. In DNA, the CDR3 is TGTGCCAGCAAACCATGGACTAGCGGGAGCAATGAGCAGTTCTTC. Its protein is CASKPWTSGSNEQFF.

The chain joins TRBV7-8 to TRBJ2-6, with a weak D call TRBD1 (7 bases). Trimming took 3 bases from V and 0 from J, leaving 15 bases between them. CDR3 size: 18 residues. Per germline, CDR1 SGHVS and CDR2 FQNEAQ. CDR3 bases: TGTGCCAGCAGCTTCCAGGGGGGCACGCTCTCTGGGGCCAACGTCCTGACTTTC. This gives the protein CASSFQGGTLSGANVLTF. Based on the CDR3 plus reference TRBV7-8 and TRBJ2-6, the full variable domain is GAGVSQSPRYKVAKRGQDVALRCDPISGHVSLFWYQQALGQGPEFLTYFQNEAQLDKSGLPSDRFFAERPEGSVSTLKIQRTQQEDSAVYLCASSFQGGTLSGANVLTFGAGSRLTVL.

The chain uses TRBV6-1 and TRBJ2-5; D might be TRBD2 (6 bases). The V gene lost 7 bases and the J gene lost 2 bases, with 11 bases spanning the gap. CDR3 size: 13 residues. CDR1 is MNHNS, CDR2 SASEGT, per germline. This chain's CDR3 is CASKTGTQETQYF. As DNA, the CDR3 is TGTGCCAGCAAAACGGGGACTCAAGAGACCCAGTACTTC.

The chain carries TRBV5-1 and TRBJ2-5; D possibly corresponds to TRBD1 (5 bases). V was clipped by 0 bases and J by 5 bases, with 8 bases between them. Germline-derived CDR1 and CDR2 are SGHRS and YFSETQ. The CDR3 sequence is 13 residues long. CDR3 residues: CASSLGGFETQYF. The CDR3 DNA sequence: TGCGCCAGCAGCTTGGGGGGCTTCGAGACCCAGTACTTC.

The gene calls are TRBV29-1 and TRBJ1-4, with D unclear. Trimming left V 4 bases short and J 5 bases short, with 14 bases between. The V gene's germline CDR1 is SQVTM and CDR2 ANQGSEA. There are 14 residues in the CDR3. The CDR3 loop is CSVGEWNGNEKLFF. DNA of the CDR3: TGCAGCGTTGGGGAGTGGAACGGGAATGAAAAACTGTTTTTT. Full variable domain (rest looked up from reference TRBV29-1 and TRBJ1-4): SAVISQKPSRDICQRGTSLTIQCQVDSQVTMMFWYRQQPGQSLTLIATANQGSEATYESGFVIDKFPISRPNLTFSTLTVSNMSPEDSSIYLCSVGEWNGNEKLFFGSGTQLSVL.

V is TRBV30 and J is TRBJ1-1, with a weak D call TRBD1 (5 bases). Germline CDR1 and CDR2: GTSNPN and SVGIG (reference sequence). V lost 5 bases to trimming and J lost 4 bases, with 14 bases between them. The CDR3 has 13 residues. Written as DNA, the CDR3 is TGTGCCTGGCGACTCAGGGTGTTCACTGAAGCTTTCTTT. Its translation is CAWRLRVFTEAFF.

This chain connects TRBV7-2 to TRBJ1-4, with 10 bases identical to TRBD1. V gave up 3 bases and J gave up 5 bases; unmatched junction bases: 3. Per germline, CDR1 SGHTA and CDR2 FQGNSA. This CDR3 spans 15 amino acids. CDR3 sequence (DNA): TGTGCCAGCAGCTTGACAGGGGGCGCGAATGAAAAACTGTTTTTT. It specifies CASSLTGGANEKLFF.

V is TRBV6-5 and J is TRBJ1-2; 7 bases agree with TRBD1. Germline CDR1 MNHEY, CDR2 SVGAGI. V was pared by 4 bases and J by 6 bases, with 11 bases of the junction left unmatched. The CDR3 consists of 15 residues. DNA for the CDR3: TGTGCCAGCAGTTGGCGACAGGGCCGGGAGCATGGCTACACCTTC. As protein: CASSWRQGREHGYTF.

The V call is TRBV6-1, the J call TRBJ1-6; a possible D gene is TRBD1 (5 bases). From germline, CDR1 is MNHNS and CDR2 SASEGT. The length of the CDR3 is 15 residues. The V gene lost 3 bases and the J gene lost 10 bases, with 16 bases spanning the gap. The CDR3 DNA is TGTGCCAGCAGTGATTTTCAGGGAAACTTGTCACCCCTCCACTTT. Residues: CASSDFQGNLSPLHF.

This clone is a singleton in its sample. This chain links TRBV9 with TRBJ1-6; no clear D. Per the germline V gene, CDR1 is SGDLS and CDR2 is YYNGEE. With 0 bases removed from V and 0 bases from J, the gap between germline ends came to 10 bases. The length of the CDR3 is 17 residues. The CDR3 spells CASSVEPHSSYNSPLHF. The CDR3 coding sequence is TGTGCCAGCAGCGTAGAACCCCACAGCTCCTATAATTCACCCCTCCACTTT. The full variable domain, with the rest looked up from reference TRBV9 and TRBJ1-6, is DSGVTQTPKHLITATGQRVTLRCSPRSGDLSVYWYQQSLDQGLQFLIQYYNGEERAKGNILERFSAQQFPDLHSELNLSSLELGDSALYFCASSVEPHSSYNSPLHFGNGTRLTVT.

The chain is built from TRBV4-3 and TRBJ2-1; 11 positions match TRBD2. There are 17 residues in the CDR3. The V gene's germline CDR1 is LGHNA and CDR2 YSLEER. After removal of 2 bases from V and 0 bases from J, the junction contained 3 bases not matched to a gene. CDR3 region: CASSQHTSGSSYNEQFF. CDR3 in DNA: TGCGCCAGCAGCCAACATACTAGCGGGAGCTCCTACAATGAGCAGTTCTTC.

The chain uses TRBV21-1 and TRBJ1-1; the table's D gene call, TRBD1, was not cross checked with the DNA. TRBV21-1 is tagged as a pseudogene. The CDR3 length is 16 residues. This CDR3 is CASSKEFRTGNTEAFF. The CDR3, as DNA: TGTGCCAGCAGCAAAGAATTTAGGACAGGGAACACTGAAGCTTTCTTT.

This clone was observed a single time. The rearrangement links TRBV4-2 to TRBJ2-1, with 16 nucleotides matching TRBD2. CDR1 and CDR2 (germline): LGHNA, YNFKEQ. This CDR3 has 22 residues. J was trimmed by 1 base and V by 4 bases; bases with no gene match: 16. The CDR3 region has the DNA TGTGCCAGCAGCCCCGGTCCGGGACTAGCGGGAGGGGGATCCATATCCTACAATGAGCAGTTCTTC. This encodes CASSPGPGLAGGGSISYNEQFF.